One sample yielded the 20 T cell receptor beta chains listed below, sequenced in a study of shared clonotypes between healthy human individuals. This table comes from immunoSEQ multiplex PCR, and its TCRdb copy is limited to in-frame clones, with some not included. The sample contains around 1 million clones, 76% of which appear only once. Sequencing was performed on memory CD4+ T cells sorted from blood. Subset here: CD45RA-negative fraction. These receptors all come from a man between 18 and 35 years old in good health.

The chain employs TRBV2 and TRBJ2-2; no firm D call. V was shortened by 8 bases and J by 6 bases, with 10 bases between the two germline ends. The CDR3 is 12 amino acids. Germline V lookup: CDR1 SNHLY, CDR2 FYNNEI. The CDR3 region is CASALPAGELFF. CDR3 bases: TGTGCCAGCGCGTTGCCCGCCGGGGAGCTGTTTTTT.

The V call is TRBV10-3, the J call TRBJ2-5; 8 bases are a match to TRBD1. In germline, CDR1 is ENHRY, CDR2 SYGVKD. CDR3 length equals 13 residues. V lost 6 bases, J lost 2 bases, and 2 bases stayed unmatched. The CDR3 nucleotides are TGTGCCATCAGCGGGACAGGACAAGAGACCCAGTACTTC. Residues: CAISGTGQETQYF.

This sequence joins TRBV6-1 and TRBJ1-2; 9 positions match TRBD1. CDR3 size: 15 residues. Germline V gene sequence: CDR1 MNHNS, CDR2 SASEGT. Trimming cost V 2 bases and J 2 bases; bases outside gene matches: 3. Here the CDR3 reads CASSERGQGNYGYTF. In nucleotides, the CDR3 is TGTGCCAGCAGTGAACGGGGACAGGGAAACTATGGCTACACCTTC.

The V and J genes are TRBV7-2 and TRBJ2-3; D gene uncertain. Trimming removed 5 bases from V and 1 base from J, with 13 bases in between. The CDR3 extends over 15 amino acids. Germline values: CDR1 SGHTA, CDR2 FQGNSA. The CDR3 here is CASSPGGIGTDTQYF. The CDR3 DNA sequence: TGTGCCAGCAGCCCCGGTGGGATAGGCACAGATACGCAGTATTTT.

V usage is TRBV18 and J usage is TRBJ2-7; 14 bases fit TRBD2. J was trimmed by 6 bases and V by 3 bases; bases with no gene match: 7. Germline CDR1 reads KGHSH; CDR2 reads LQKENI. CDR3 size: 16 residues. This CDR3 reads CASSPPGTSGSSEQYF. The CDR3 region has the DNA TGTGCCAGCTCACCCCCCGGGACTAGCGGGAGTTCCGAGCAGTACTTC.

The chain couples TRBV7-8 to TRBJ2-2, with D perhaps given as TRBD1 or TRBD2 (6 bases each). This CDR3 has 15 amino acids. Trimming took off 5 bases at V and 5 bases at J, with 15 bases between the two ends. Germline V gives CDR1 SGHVS, CDR2 FQNEAQ. DNA of the CDR3: TGTGCCAGCAGCCCTCGACAGGCGGGGACCGGGGAGCTGTTTTTT. It yields the protein CASSPRQAGTGELFF.

The chain recombines TRBV30 with TRBJ1-2; D is undetermined. The CDR3 covers 12 residues. Germline CDR1 GTSNPN, CDR2 SVGIG (reference sequence). Trimming cost V 0 bases and J 8 bases, with 10 bases left between them. CDR3 region: CAWSVSGLGYTF. DNA of the CDR3: TGTGCCTGGAGTGTATCGGGGTTAGGCTACACCTTC. Drawing the rest from reference TRBV30 and TRBJ1-2, the complete variable domain is SQTIHQWPATLVQPVGSPLSLECTVEGTSNPNLYWYRQAAGRGLQLLFYSVGIGQISSEVPQNLSASRPQDRQFILSSKKLLLSDSGFYLCAWSVSGLGYTFGSGTRLTVV.

This clone came up a few times. The CDR3 DNA reads as TGTGCCAGCAGCCTGAGACAGGGCCTCGAGCAGTACTTC. This encodes CASSLRQGLEQYF. The rearrangement uses TRBV7-2 and TRBJ2-7; 7 bases line up with TRBD1. This CDR3 is 13 amino acids long. V lost 5 bases and J lost 6; bases outside the gene matches: 7. The germline gives CDR1 SGHTA, CDR2 FQGNSA.

The V gene is TRBV6-6, the J gene TRBJ2-3, with 7 nucleotides matching TRBD1. The CDR3 is 15 amino acids. V lost 7 bases and J lost 4; bases outside the gene matches: 11. CDR1 MNHNY and CDR2 SVGAGI come from the germline V gene (reference sequence). CDR3 sequence reads: CASTLDRVVPDTQYF. The CDR3 DNA sequence: TGTGCCAGCACCTTAGACAGGGTCGTCCCAGATACGCAGTATTTT.

This clone was seen just once. The chain has TRBV30 and TRBJ2-5; TRBD1 aligns across 9 bases. J lost 11 bases, V lost 3 bases, and 19 bases had no gene match. CDR3 length: 16 residues. The germline V gene encodes CDR1 GTSNPN and CDR2 SVGIG (reference sequence). CDR3 sequence: CAWRERYRGQVGEQYF. DNA for the CDR3: TGTGCCTGGAGGGAAAGATACAGGGGGCAAGTCGGTGAGCAGTACTTC.

The chain is built from TRBV27 and TRBJ1-4; D is unresolved. Between the trimmed V and J ends, which lost 4 bases and 4 bases, there was a span of 10 bases. This CDR3 spans 14 amino acids. Germline lookup yields CDR1 MNHEY and CDR2 SMNVEV (reference sequence). CDR3 sequence: CASSSYGVNEKLFF. In DNA form, the CDR3 reads TGTGCCAGCAGTTCGTACGGGGTTAATGAAAAACTGTTTTTT. The entire variable domain, with the rest obtained from reference TRBV27 and TRBJ1-4, is as follows: EAQVTQNPRYLITVTGKKLTVTCSQNMNHEYMSWYRQDPGLGLRQIYYSMNVEVTDKGDVPEGYKVSRKEKRNFPLILESPSPNQTSLYFCASSSYGVNEKLFFGSGTQLSVL.

The chain has TRBV10-3 and TRBJ1-2, with 8 bases matching TRBD1. V shed 4 bases, J shed 8 bases, and the junction held 12 bases outside the gene matches. The germline CDR1 and CDR2 sequences are ENHRY and SYGVKD. This CDR3 comprises 15 residues. CDR3 in DNA: TGTGCCATCAGTGCTACAGGGGGGAAGAACCACGGCTACACCTTC. This translates into CAISATGGKNHGYTF.

This clone was detected only a few times. The V gene is TRBV4-1, the J gene TRBJ1-6, with D perhaps matching TRBD1 (5 bases). CDR1 and CDR2 from the germline V gene are MGHRA and YSYEKL. V lost 5 bases to trimming and J lost 0 bases, with 11 bases between them. The length of the CDR3 is 16 residues. The CDR3 nucleotides read TGCGCCAGCAGCATTCAGGGTAGCTCCTATAATTCACCCCTCCACTTT. It translates to CASSIQGSSYNSPLHF.

This clone was counted only a few times. Here the CDR3 reads CASSVGGGYQPQHF. In DNA form, the CDR3 reads TGTGCCAGCAGTGTAGGGGGGGGATATCAGCCCCAGCATTTT. This chain connects TRBV2 to TRBJ1-5, with a possible D match to TRBD1 (6 bases). This CDR3 is built from 14 residues. Germline CDR1 is SNHLY and CDR2 is FYNNEI. The V end was cut by 4 bases, the J end by 5 bases, with 12 bases between.

The rearrangement uses TRBV28 and TRBJ2-5; D not certain. This CDR3 contains 13 residues. V lost 3 bases to trimming and J lost 3 bases, with 8 bases between them. Per germline, CDR1 MDHEN and CDR2 SYDVKM. DNA of the CDR3: TGTGCCAGCAGTTTCGGAAAGAAAGAGACCCAGTACTTC. Translation gives CASSFGKKETQYF. The full variable domain, its missing parts supplied by reference TRBV28 and TRBJ2-5, is DVKVTQSSRYLVKRTGEKVFLECVQDMDHENMFWYRQDPGLGLRLIYFSYDVKMKEKGDIPEGYSVSREKKERFSLILESASTNQTSMYLCASSFGKKETQYFGPGTRLLVL.

This clone was found a few times. This rearrangement joins TRBV5-1 to TRBJ2-1; weak D call: TRBD2 (6 bases). The CDR3 covers 16 residues. The V gene lost 5 bases and the J gene lost 1 base, with 16 bases spanning the gap. Germline V CDR1 and CDR2: SGHRS, YFSETQ. CDR3 in DNA: TGCGCCAGCAGACCAACCCCCGGGGGTTCCTACAATGAGCAGTTCTTC. Its translation is CASRPTPGGSYNEQFF. Together with reference TRBV5-1 and TRBJ2-1, the CDR3 gives the full variable domain: KAGVTQTPRYLIKTRGQQVTLSCSPISGHRSVSWYQQTPGQGLQFLFEYFSETQRNKGNFPGRFSGRQFSNSRSEMNVSTLELGDSALYLCASRPTPGGSYNEQFFGPGTRLTVL.

The chain recombines TRBV7-2 with TRBJ1-2; D call uncertain. Trimming shortened V by 5 bases and J by 1 base, and 8 bases separated the two germline ends. The V gene's germline CDR1 is SGHTA and CDR2 FQGNSA. CDR3 length: 13 amino acids. CDR3 sequence: CASSPERNYGYTF. DNA of the CDR3: TGTGCCAGCAGCCCCGAGCGTAACTATGGCTACACCTTC.

This chain joins TRBV7-8 and TRBJ1-3, with D maybe TRBD1 (6 bases). V dropped 2 bases and J dropped 2 bases, with 13 bases sitting between them. CDR1 is SGHVS and CDR2 is FQNEAQ in the germline V gene. The CDR3 length is 16 residues. Written as DNA, the CDR3 is TGTGCCAGCAGCTTACCCCTCGGACAGCCTGGAAACACCATATATTTT. This codes for CASSLPLGQPGNTIYF.

This sequence joins TRBV10-2 and TRBJ1-6; 7 nucleotides line up with TRBD1. The CDR3 sequence is 13 residues long. With 8 bases clipped from V and 7 bases from J, the junction kept 5 bases outside the gene matches. Per germline, CDR1 WSHSY and CDR2 SAAADI. This CDR3 is CASGGQLNSPLHF. CDR3 bases: TGCGCCAGCGGGGGACAGCTGAATTCACCCCTCCACTTT.

V usage is TRBV6-5 and J usage is TRBJ1-6; possible D gene TRBD1, 6 bases. Germline V gene lookup returns CDR1 MNHEY and CDR2 SVGAGI. The V end was cut by 6 bases, the J end by 8 bases, with 14 bases between. The CDR3 sequence is 14 residues long. The CDR3 is CASSPTGSYSPLHF. The CDR3 DNA follows: TGTGCCAGCAGCCCGACAGGTTCTTATTCACCCCTCCACTTT.